This T cell receptor (beta chain) was sequenced for a study of cytomegalovirus exposure and HLA in healthy donors. Points from the study as a whole: Associated with HLA alleles at 0.05 false discovery rate in a later analysis were approximately 17,000 TCR beta sequences. As immune exposure information, only CMV serostatus was available.

With 60 Vbeta and 13 Jbeta primers, the PCR was carried out. Sequencing used immunoSEQ multiplex PCR; TCRdb keeps in-frame clones, though not all of them. The table records under 200,000 clones, over 75% of them present only once. This CDR3 has 14 residues. Germline V gene data show CDR1 as SGHAT and CDR2 as FQNNGV. V was clipped by 5 bases and J by 5 bases; unmatched bases: 5. Note on this clone: The antigen is undetermined.

The sequenced sample consisted of PBMCs. This TCR was recovered from a female donor in good health and CMV-seronegative. The rearrangement links TRBV11-2 to TRBJ1-2; 10 positions match TRBD1. CDR3 residues: CASSPPGQGYGYTF. In DNA, the CDR3 is TGTGCCAGCAGCCCCCCGGGACAGGGGTATGGCTACACCTTC.